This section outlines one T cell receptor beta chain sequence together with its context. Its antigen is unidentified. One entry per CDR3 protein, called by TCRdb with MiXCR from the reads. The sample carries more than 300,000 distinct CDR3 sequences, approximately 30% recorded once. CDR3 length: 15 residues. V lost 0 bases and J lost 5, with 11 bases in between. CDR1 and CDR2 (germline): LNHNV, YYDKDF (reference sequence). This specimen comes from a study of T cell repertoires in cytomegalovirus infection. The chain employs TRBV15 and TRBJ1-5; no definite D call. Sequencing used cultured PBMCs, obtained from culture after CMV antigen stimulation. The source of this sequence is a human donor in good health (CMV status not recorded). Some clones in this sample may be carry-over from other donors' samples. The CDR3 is CATSRDPALYQPQHF. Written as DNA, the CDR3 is TGTGCCACCAGCAGAGACCCCGCACTTTATCAGCCCCAGCATTTT.